This T cell receptor beta chain was retrieved from a study of T cell responses to AZD1222 COVID-19 vaccine. Comments on this clone: What it binds is not known.

TCRdb keeps only in-frame clones here, not all; method: immunoSEQ multiplex PCR. In the table there are 200,000 or so clones, 85% to 95% of which are singletons. Trimming took off 2 bases at V and 12 bases at J, with 12 bases between the two ends. There are 13 residues in the CDR3. Germline V gene lookup returns CDR1 SGDLS and CDR2 YYNGEE. Findings and caveats of the study: Across spike, vaccine-associated CD4 TCRs were found, dominant at 160-218 and 743-854. Unmutated variant regions are reportedly the target of nearly half of TCRs that are spike-specific.

Sample: peripheral blood, taken 28 days after the second AZD1222 dose. V is TRBV9 and J is TRBJ1-6, with D hard to call. The clonotype comes from an adult who received the AZD1222 COVID-19 vaccine. CDR3 nucleotides: TGTGCCAGCAGCGTGACGGTTATAGAACCCCTCCACTTT. As protein: CASSVTVIEPLHF.